Listed below are T cell receptor beta chains from one sample, sequenced in a study of T-cell reconstitution after alpha-beta-depleted transplantation in children. From the PCR reads, TCRdb called clonotypes with MiXCR, one entry per CDR3 protein. Of roughly 500,000 distinct CDR3 sequences detected, 30% to 35% appear once; the ten largest clones hold about 2.3%. The material sequenced was PBMCs from the stem cell graft donor, taken from the stem cell graft. The source of these receptors is a human donor who donated a stem cell graft to a child with aplastic anemia. The CDR3 runs from the conserved cysteine through the conserved F or W. The D gene is left open where the match is weak. Clone sizes are given selectively: once, few, many, or a class where the clone is expanded.

V	D	length	size	J	DNA	CDR3
TRBV5-1	TRBD2	18	few	TRBJ2-2	TGCGCCAGCAGCTTGGAACTAGCGGGAGGGCCGAAAACCGGGGAGCTGTTTTTT	CASSLELAGGPKTGELFF
TRBV4-3	TRBD1	17	few	TRBJ2-1	TGCGCCAGCAGCCAAGATTCGAGACAGGGACCTTACAATGAGCAGTTCTTC	CASSQDSRQGPYNEQFF
TRBV20-1	-	15	-	TRBJ1-5	TGCAGTGCTGCCCAGCGGGGGGGGATCAATCAGCCCCAGCATTTT	CSAAQRGGINQPQHF
TRBV5-6	-	12	-	TRBJ1-1	TGTGCCAGCGCATGGGGGACCACTGAAGCTTTCTTT	CASAWGTTEAFF
TRBV12-3/TRBV12-4	TRBD2	15	-	TRBJ2-3	TGTGCCAGCAGAGATAGCGGGAGGGCCCCAGATACGCAGTATTTT	CASRDSGRAPDTQYF
TRBV7-2	-	16	-	TRBJ1-5	TGTGCCAGCAGCTCAACGGGGGGCAGGCGGAATCAGCCCCAGCATTTT	CASSSTGGRRNQPQHF
TRBV6-5	-	12	few	TRBJ1-1	TGTGCCAGCAGTTATACAGGGACTGAAGCTTTCTTT	CASSYTGTEAFF
TRBV7-8	TRBD1	15	-	TRBJ2-1	TGTGCCAGCAGCCCAGCCGGGACAGGATTCAATGAGCAGTTCTTC	CASSPAGTGFNEQFF
TRBV12-3/TRBV12-4	-	11	-	TRBJ2-1	TGTGCCAGCAGTCCCCAGAATGAGCAGTTCTTC	CASSPQNEQFF
TRBV29-1	TRBD2	14	-	TRBJ2-3	TGCAGCGTCGGGACTAGCGGGAGACATGATACGCAGTATTTT	CSVGTSGRHDTQYF
TRBV10-1	TRBD1	14	-	TRBJ1-1	TGCGCCAGCAGGGTGGACAGGGACACAACTGAAGCTTTCTTT	CASRVDRDTTEAFF
TRBV12-3/TRBV12-4	-	20	-	TRBJ2-2	TGTGCCAGCAGCCATGACTCGCAAGGACACCCCCAAGTGGACACCGGGGAGCTGTTTTTT	CASSHDSQGHPQVDTGELFF
TRBV12-3/TRBV12-4	-	17	-	TRBJ2-5	TGTGCCAGCAGTTCTACAGGGTTGCCAAGGGCTAGGGAGACCCAGTACTTC	CASSSTGLPRARETQYF
TRBV11-3	-	14	few	TRBJ1-2	TGTGCCAGCAGACCCACAGGTGCTAACTATGGCTACACCTTC	CASRPTGANYGYTF
TRBV7-9	-	12	-	TRBJ1-2	TGTGCCAGCAGCCACAGGGTCTATGGCTACACCTTC	CASSHRVYGYTF
TRBV29-1	-	12	-	TRBJ1-2	TGCAGCGTGTCGGACACCGACCAGGGCTACACCTTC	CSVSDTDQGYTF
TRBV4-3	-	14	-	TRBJ1-5	TGCGCCAGCAGCCAATCAGGGTCGAATCAGCCCCAGCATTTT	CASSQSGSNQPQHF
TRBV19	-	12	many	TRBJ1-2	TGTGCCAGTAGCCGGAGGTCCGCAGGCTACACCTTC	CASSRRSAGYTF
TRBV7-8	-	14	-	TRBJ2-1	TGTGCCAGCAGCTTCGGCGGGAACTACAATGAGCAGTTCTTC	CASSFGGNYNEQFF
TRBV29-1	-	13	few	TRBJ1-1	TGCAGCGTAAGGACAAACATGAACACTGAAGCTTTCTTT	CSVRTNMNTEAFF
TRBV9	-	15	-	TRBJ1-5	TGTGCCAGCAGCCCAGAGGGCCGGAACAATCAGCCCCAGCATTTT	CASSPEGRNNQPQHF
TRBV27	-	12	-	TRBJ2-3	TGTGCCAGCAGTTTACGAGTTTCGATCCGGTATTTT	CASSLRVSIRYF
TRBV29-1	-	14	-	TRBJ2-5	TGCAGCGTTGTTGACGGCCTGGCGCAAGAGACCCAGTACTTC	CSVVDGLAQETQYF
TRBV6-5	-	14	-	TRBJ2-5	TGTGCCAGCAGTTACGCCGCCCTAACGAAGACCCAGTACTTC	CASSYAALTKTQYF
TRBV20-1	TRBD1	15	-	TRBJ1-3	TGCAGTGCTGGACAGGGGTCGCGTACTGGAAACACCATATATTTT	CSAGQGSRTGNTIYF
TRBV12-3/TRBV12-4	-	14	few	TRBJ2-1	TGTGCCAGCAGCTTCCCTGGGCTTCGCCATGAGCAGTTCTTC	CASSFPGLRHEQFF
TRBV6-4	-	15	few	TRBJ2-1	TGTGCCAGCACGGATAGGGTTAGCTCCTACAATGAGCAGTTCTTC	CASTDRVSSYNEQFF
TRBV29-1	-	12	few	TRBJ2-1	TGCAGCGTAGTAGGGGATCTAGATGAGCAGTTCTTC	CSVVGDLDEQFF
TRBV5-4	-	14	few	TRBJ1-2	TGTGCCAGCAGTGGTGGCGGAAGGAACTATGGCTACACCTTC	CASSGGGRNYGYTF